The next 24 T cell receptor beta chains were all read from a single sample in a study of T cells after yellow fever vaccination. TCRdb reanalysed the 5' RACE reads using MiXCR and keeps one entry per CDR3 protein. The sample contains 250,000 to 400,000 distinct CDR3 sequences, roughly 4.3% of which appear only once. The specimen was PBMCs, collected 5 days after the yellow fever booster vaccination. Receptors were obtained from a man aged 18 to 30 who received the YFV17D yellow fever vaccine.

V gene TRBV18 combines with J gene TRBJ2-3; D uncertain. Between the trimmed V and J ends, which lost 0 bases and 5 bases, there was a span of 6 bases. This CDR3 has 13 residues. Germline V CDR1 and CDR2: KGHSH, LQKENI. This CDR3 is CASSPPELDTQYF. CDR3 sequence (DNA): TGTGCCAGCTCACCACCGGAGTTAGATACGCAGTATTTT.

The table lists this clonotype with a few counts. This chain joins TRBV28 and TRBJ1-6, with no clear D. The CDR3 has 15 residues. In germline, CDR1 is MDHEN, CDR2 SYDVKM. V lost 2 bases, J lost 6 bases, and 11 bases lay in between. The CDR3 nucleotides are TGTGCCAGCAGTTTAGACGTAGGGTCTAATTCACCCCTCCACTTT. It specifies CASSLDVGSNSPLHF.

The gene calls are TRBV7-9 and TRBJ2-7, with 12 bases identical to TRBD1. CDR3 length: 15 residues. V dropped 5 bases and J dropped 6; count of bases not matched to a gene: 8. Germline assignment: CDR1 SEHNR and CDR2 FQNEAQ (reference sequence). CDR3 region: CASSAPGTGGAEQYF. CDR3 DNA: TGTGCCAGCAGCGCCCCCGGGACAGGGGGCGCCGAGCAGTACTTC.

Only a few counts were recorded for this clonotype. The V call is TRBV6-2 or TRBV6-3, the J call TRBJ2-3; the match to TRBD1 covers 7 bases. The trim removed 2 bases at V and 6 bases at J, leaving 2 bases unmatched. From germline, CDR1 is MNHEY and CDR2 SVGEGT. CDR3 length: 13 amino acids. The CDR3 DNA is TGTGCCAGCAGTTACGGGACAGTGGATACGCAGTATTTT. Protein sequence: CASSYGTVDTQYF.

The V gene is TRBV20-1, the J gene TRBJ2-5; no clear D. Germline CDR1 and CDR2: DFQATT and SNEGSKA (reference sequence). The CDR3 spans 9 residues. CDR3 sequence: CRAPETQYF. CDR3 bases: TGCAGAGCCCCGGAGACCCAGTACTTC.

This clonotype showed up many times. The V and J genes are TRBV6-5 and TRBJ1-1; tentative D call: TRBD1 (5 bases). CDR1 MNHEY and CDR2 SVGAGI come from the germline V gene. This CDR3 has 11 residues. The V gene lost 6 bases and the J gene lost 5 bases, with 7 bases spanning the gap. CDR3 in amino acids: CASRGETEAFF. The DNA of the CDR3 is TGTGCCAGCAGAGGGGAGACTGAAGCTTTCTTT.

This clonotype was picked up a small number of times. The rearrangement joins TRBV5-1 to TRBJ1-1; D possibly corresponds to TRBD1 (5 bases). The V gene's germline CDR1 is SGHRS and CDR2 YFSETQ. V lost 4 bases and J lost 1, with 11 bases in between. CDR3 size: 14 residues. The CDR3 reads CASSTSGGNTEAFF. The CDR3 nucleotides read TGCGCCAGCAGCACATCCGGGGGGAACACTGAAGCTTTCTTT.

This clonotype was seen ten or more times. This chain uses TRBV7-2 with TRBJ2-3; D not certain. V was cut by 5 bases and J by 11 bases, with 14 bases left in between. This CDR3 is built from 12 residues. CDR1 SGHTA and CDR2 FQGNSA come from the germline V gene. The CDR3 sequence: CASSPIHFKQYF. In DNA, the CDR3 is TGTGCCAGCAGCCCAATACACTTTAAGCAGTATTTT.

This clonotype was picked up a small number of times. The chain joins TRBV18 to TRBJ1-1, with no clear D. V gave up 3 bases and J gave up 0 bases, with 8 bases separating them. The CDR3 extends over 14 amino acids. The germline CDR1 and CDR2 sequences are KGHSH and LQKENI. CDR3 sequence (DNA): TGTGCCAGCTCACCGTCTCAGCTGAACACTGAAGCTTTCTTT. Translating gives CASSPSQLNTEAFF.

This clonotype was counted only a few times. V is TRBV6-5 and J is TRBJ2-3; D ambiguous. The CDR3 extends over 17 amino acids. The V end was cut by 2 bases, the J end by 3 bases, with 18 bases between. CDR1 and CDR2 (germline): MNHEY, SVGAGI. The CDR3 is CASSYGLGQVGTDTQYF. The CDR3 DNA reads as TGTGCCAGCAGTTACGGGCTAGGGCAGGTCGGAACAGATACGCAGTATTTT.

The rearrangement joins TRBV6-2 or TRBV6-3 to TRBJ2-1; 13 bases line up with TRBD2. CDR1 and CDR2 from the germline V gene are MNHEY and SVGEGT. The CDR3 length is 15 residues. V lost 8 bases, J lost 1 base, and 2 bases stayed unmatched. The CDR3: CASATSGGSYNEQFF. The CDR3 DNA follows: TGTGCCAGCGCGACTAGCGGGGGGTCCTACAATGAGCAGTTCTTC.

The CDR3 protein is CASSFSGEYQETQYF. Here the CDR3 DNA reads TGCGCCAGCAGCTTCTCGGGGGAATACCAAGAGACCCAGTACTTC. This sequence joins TRBV5-1 and TRBJ2-5; a weak D match, TRBD2 (6 bases). Germline-derived CDR1 and CDR2 are SGHRS and YFSETQ. Trimming took 2 bases from V and 0 from J, leaving 11 bases between them. The CDR3 has 15 amino acids. Together with reference TRBV5-1 and TRBJ2-5, the CDR3 gives the full variable domain: KAGVTQTPRYLIKTRGQQVTLSCSPISGHRSVSWYQQTPGQGLQFLFEYFSETQRNKGNFPGRFSGRQFSNSRSEMNVSTLELGDSALYLCASSFSGEYQETQYFGPGTRLLVL.

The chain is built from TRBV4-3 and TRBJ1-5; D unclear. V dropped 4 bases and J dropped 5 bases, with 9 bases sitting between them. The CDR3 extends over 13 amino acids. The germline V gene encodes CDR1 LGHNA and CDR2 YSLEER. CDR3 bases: TGCGCCAGCAGCCTTGAAGTCTATCAGCCCCAGCATTTT. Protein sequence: CASSLEVYQPQHF.

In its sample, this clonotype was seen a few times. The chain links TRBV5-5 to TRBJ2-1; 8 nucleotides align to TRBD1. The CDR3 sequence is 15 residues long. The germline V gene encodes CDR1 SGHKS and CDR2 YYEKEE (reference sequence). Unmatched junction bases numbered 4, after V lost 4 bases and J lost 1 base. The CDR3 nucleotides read TGTGCCAGCAGCACAGACAGGGGATCCTACAATGAGCAGTTCTTC. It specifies CASSTDRGSYNEQFF.

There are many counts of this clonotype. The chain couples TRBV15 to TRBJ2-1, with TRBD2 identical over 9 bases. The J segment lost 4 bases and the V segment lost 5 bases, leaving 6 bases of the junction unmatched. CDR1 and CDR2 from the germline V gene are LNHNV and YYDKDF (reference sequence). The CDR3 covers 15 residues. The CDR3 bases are TGTGCCACCAGCCTGGGACTAGCAGATTACAATGAGCAGTTCTTC. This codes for CATSLGLADYNEQFF. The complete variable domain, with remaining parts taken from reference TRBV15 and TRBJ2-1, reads DAMVIQNPRYQVTQFGKPVTLSCSQTLNHNVMYWYQQKSSQAPKLLFHYYDKDFNNEADTPDNFQSRRPNTSFCFLDIRSPGLGDTAMYLCATSLGLADYNEQFFGPGTRLTVL.

The CDR3 nucleotides are TGTGCCAGCTCATGGGGGTTTGCTTTGAACACTGAAGCTTTCTTT. It is translated as CASSWGFALNTEAFF. The chain employs TRBV18 and TRBJ1-1; D possibly corresponds to TRBD1 (5 bases). V shed 5 bases and J shed 0 bases, with 13 bases lying between them. This CDR3 is built from 15 residues. The germline CDR1 and CDR2 sequences are KGHSH and LQKENI.

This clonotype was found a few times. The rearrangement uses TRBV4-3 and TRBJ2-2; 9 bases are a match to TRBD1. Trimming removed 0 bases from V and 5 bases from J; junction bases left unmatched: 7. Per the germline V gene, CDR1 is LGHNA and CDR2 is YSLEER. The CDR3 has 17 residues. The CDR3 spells CASSQDPRTGVTGELFF. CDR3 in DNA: TGCGCCAGCAGCCAAGATCCGAGGACAGGGGTTACCGGGGAGCTGTTTTTT.

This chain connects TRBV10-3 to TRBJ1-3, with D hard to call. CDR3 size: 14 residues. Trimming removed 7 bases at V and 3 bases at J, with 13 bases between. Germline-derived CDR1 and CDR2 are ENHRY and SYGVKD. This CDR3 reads CAIKTGGFGNTIYF. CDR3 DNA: TGTGCCATCAAAACCGGAGGGTTTGGAAACACCATATATTTT.

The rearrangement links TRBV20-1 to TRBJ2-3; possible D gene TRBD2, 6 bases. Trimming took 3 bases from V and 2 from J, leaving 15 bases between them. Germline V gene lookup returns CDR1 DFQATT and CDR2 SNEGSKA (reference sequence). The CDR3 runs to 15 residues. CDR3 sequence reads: CSASALAPITDTQYF. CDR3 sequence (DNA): TGCAGTGCTAGTGCACTAGCCCCGATCACAGATACGCAGTATTTT.

The CDR3: CSAVRDRGLQEQYV. The CDR3 DNA reads as TGCAGTGCTGTCCGGGACAGGGGTCTACAGGAGCAGTACGTC. This rearrangement joins TRBV20-1 to TRBJ2-7; 10 bases are shared with TRBD1. This CDR3 is built from 14 residues. Germline trimming cut 5 bases from V and 7 bases from J; bases unmatched to any gene: 11. CDR1 is DFQATT, CDR2 SNEGSKA, per germline (reference sequence).

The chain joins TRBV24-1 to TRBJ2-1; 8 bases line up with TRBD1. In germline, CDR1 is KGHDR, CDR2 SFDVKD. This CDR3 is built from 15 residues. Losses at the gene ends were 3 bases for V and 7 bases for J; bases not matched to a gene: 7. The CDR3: CATSDPGHRGNEQFF. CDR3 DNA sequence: TGTGCCACCAGTGATCCGGGCCACAGGGGGAATGAGCAGTTCTTC.

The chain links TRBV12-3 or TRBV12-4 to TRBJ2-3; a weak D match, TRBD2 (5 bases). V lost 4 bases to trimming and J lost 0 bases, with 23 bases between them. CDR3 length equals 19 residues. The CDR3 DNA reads TGTGCCAGCAGTTGGAGGAGGATCACATTGGATATTAGCACAGATACGCAGTATTTT. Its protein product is CASSWRRITLDISTDTQYF.

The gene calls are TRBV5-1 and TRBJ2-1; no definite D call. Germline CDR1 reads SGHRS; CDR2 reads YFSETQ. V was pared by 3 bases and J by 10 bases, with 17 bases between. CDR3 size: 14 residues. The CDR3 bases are TGCGCCAGCAGCTCCCCCGGATACCTAAGCGAGCAGTTCTTC. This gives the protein CASSSPGYLSEQFF.

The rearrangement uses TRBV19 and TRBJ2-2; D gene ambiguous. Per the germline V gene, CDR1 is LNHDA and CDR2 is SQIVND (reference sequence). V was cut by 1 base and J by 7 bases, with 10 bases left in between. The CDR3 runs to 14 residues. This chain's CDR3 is CASSIVWEIGELFF. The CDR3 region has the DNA TGTGCCAGTAGTATAGTTTGGGAAATCGGGGAGCTGTTTTTT.